Presented here are 17 T cell receptor beta chains from one specimen sequenced in a study of shared clonotypes between healthy human individuals. CD45RO-negative, CCR7-positively selected cells formed the naive CD8 fraction, excluding terminally differentiated effector memory CD45RA+ cells. Data came from immunoSEQ multiplex PCR; TCRdb stores just in-frame clones and leaves some out. The data show approximately 590,000 clones, with around 95% seen just once and approximately 0.1% held by the top ten. The specimen was naive CD8+ T cells sorted from blood. The origin of the receptors is a woman aged 25 to 45 in good health.

V usage is TRBV7-6 and J usage is TRBJ1-1, with D possibly being TRBD1 (5 bases). The germline V gene encodes CDR1 SGHVS and CDR2 FNYEAQ. This CDR3 has 14 amino acids. Trimming removed 1 base from V and 5 bases from J, with 11 bases in between. The CDR3 nucleotides read TGTGCCAGCAGCTTAGAAGAACGGGGGACTGAAGCTTTCTTT. The encoded protein is CASSLEERGTEAFF.

Details on this clone: The same CDR3 can be traced to other DNA sequences in this sample. The chain has TRBV28 and TRBJ1-5; no reliable D call. Per germline, CDR1 MDHEN and CDR2 SYDVKM. Trimming stripped 2 bases from V and 1 base from J, with 3 bases between. CDR3 size: 13 residues. In DNA form, the CDR3 reads TGTGCCAGCAGTTTAGGAAGCAATCAGCCCCAGCATTTT. Encoded protein: CASSLGSNQPQHF.

This chain links TRBV4-1 with TRBJ2-7; 11 bases map to TRBD2. The CDR3 covers 15 residues. V shed 1 base, J shed 4 bases, and the junction held 3 bases outside the gene matches. CDR1 and CDR2 from the germline V gene are MGHRA and YSYEKL. CDR3 nucleotides: TGCGCCAGCAGCCAAGCAGGGACTAGCGGTTACGAGCAGTACTTC. This gives the protein CASSQAGTSGYEQYF.

The chain links TRBV30 to TRBJ1-2; D is perhaps TRBD1 (5 bases). V was shortened by 4 bases and J by 1 base, with 10 bases between the two germline ends. Germline V CDR1 and CDR2: GTSNPN, SVGIG (reference sequence). The CDR3 runs to 13 residues. Written as DNA, the CDR3 is TGTGCCTGGACCCTAGGACATAACTATGGCTACACCTTC. It codes for CAWTLGHNYGYTF.

V and J are TRBV10-2 and TRBJ1-2; D is ambiguous. The CDR3 loop spans 13 amino acids. Germline CDR1 WSHSY, CDR2 SAAADI. The V and J ends lost 2 bases and 7 bases respectively, with 11 bases between them. CDR3 sequence: CASSEVGGLGYTF. In DNA, the CDR3 is TGCGCCAGCAGTGAGGTCGGAGGGCTTGGCTACACCTTC.

This chain joins TRBV10-3 and TRBJ1-3; 8 bases align to TRBD1. Germline lookup yields CDR1 ENHRY and CDR2 SYGVKD. This CDR3 has 19 amino acids. Trimming at V came to 0 bases and at J to 3 bases, leaving 13 bases not matched to a gene. Written as DNA, the CDR3 is TGTGCCATCAGTGAGTCTGATTTAGTTGGCAGGGGGCTTGGAAACACCATATATTTT. Encoded protein: CAISESDLVGRGLGNTIYF.

CDR3 sequence: CASSLWSRQPQHF. CDR3 sequence (DNA): TGTGCCAGCAGTTTATGGTCGCGGCAGCCCCAGCATTTT. The rearrangement joins TRBV28 to TRBJ1-5; D remains ambiguous. The CDR3 runs to 13 residues. V was trimmed by 0 bases and J by 7 bases, leaving 7 bases between them. The V gene's germline CDR1 is MDHEN and CDR2 SYDVKM. Variable domain in full (rest from reference TRBV28 and TRBJ1-5): DVKVTQSSRYLVKRTGEKVFLECVQDMDHENMFWYRQDPGLGLRLIYFSYDVKMKEKGDIPEGYSVSREKKERFSLILESASTNQTSMYLCASSLWSRQPQHFGDGTRLSIL.

V is TRBV27 and J is TRBJ2-7, with TRBD2 identical over 11 bases. V shed 9 bases and J 0 bases; nucleotides not matched to a gene: 16. The length of the CDR3 is 18 residues. In germline, CDR1 is MNHEY, CDR2 SMNVEV (reference sequence). The CDR3 is CASKGASSGRTTSYEQYF. CDR3 nucleotide sequence: TGTGCCAGTAAGGGGGCTTCTAGCGGGAGGACGACCTCCTACGAGCAGTACTTC.

The chain joins TRBV2 to TRBJ2-1; D may be TRBD2 (6 bases). The CDR3 runs 16 residues. Germline CDR1 is SNHLY and CDR2 is FYNNEI. V dropped 3 bases and J dropped 1 base, with 13 bases sitting between them. CDR3 in DNA: TGTGCCAGCAGTGACACTTACGGGAGATCCTACAATGAGCAGTTCTTC. This gives the protein CASSDTYGRSYNEQFF.

The chain links TRBV28 to TRBJ1-2; D gene ambiguous. Trimming shortened V by 8 bases and J by 4 bases, and 14 bases separated the two germline ends. The CDR3 sequence is 13 residues long. Germline V gene lookup returns CDR1 MDHEN and CDR2 SYDVKM. This CDR3 reads CASRPHGSYGYTF. The CDR3 DNA follows: TGTGCCAGCCGGCCGCACGGGAGCTATGGCTACACCTTC.

The V call is TRBV14, the J call TRBJ2-3; D is unresolved. V lost 1 base and J 6 bases, leaving 5 bases between the germline ends. CDR1 is SGHDN, CDR2 FVKESK, per germline. The CDR3 has 12 amino acids. The CDR3 DNA reads as TGTGCCAGCAGCCAAGTGTTGGATACGCAGTATTTT. Protein sequence: CASSQVLDTQYF.

Of note for this clone: The identical CDR3 is also encoded by other nucleotide sequences in the sample. DNA for the CDR3: TGTGCCAGCAGTTTAGACGGGGACGAGCAGTACTTC. Its translation is CASSLDGDEQYF. V usage is TRBV27 and J usage is TRBJ2-7, with a tentative D call TRBD2 (5 bases). CDR3 size: 12 residues. The germline CDR1 and CDR2 sequences are MNHEY and SMNVEV (reference sequence). Trimming pared 2 bases from V and 5 bases from J, leaving 7 bases between.

V gene TRBV19 combines with J gene TRBJ2-1, with 8 bases that match TRBD2. The CDR3 covers 14 residues. Germline V lookup: CDR1 LNHDA, CDR2 SQIVND (reference sequence). V trimming: 9 bases; J trimming: 6 bases; junction bases outside the gene matches: 10. The CDR3: CASLGLEEGNEQFF. The CDR3, as DNA: TGTGCCAGCCTGGGACTAGAGGAGGGCAATGAGCAGTTCTTC.

The chain's CDR3 is CASISTQGPYQPQHF. The DNA of the CDR3 is TGTGCCAGCATTTCCACACAGGGGCCTTATCAGCCCCAGCATTTT. The chain joins TRBV28 to TRBJ1-5, with 7 bases fitting TRBD1. Germline V gene lookup returns CDR1 MDHEN and CDR2 SYDVKM. The CDR3 is 15 amino acids. V shed 7 bases and J 5 bases; nucleotides not matched to a gene: 11. Together with reference TRBV28 and TRBJ1-5, the CDR3 gives the full variable domain: DVKVTQSSRYLVKRTGEKVFLECVQDMDHENMFWYRQDPGLGLRLIYFSYDVKMKEKGDIPEGYSVSREKKERFSLILESASTNQTSMYLCASISTQGPYQPQHFGDGTRLSIL.

This clone has just one count. J is TRBJ2-2 and V is TRBV28; D gene uncertain. CDR3 size: 16 residues. V lost 1 base and J lost 0, with 9 bases in between. CDR1 MDHEN and CDR2 SYDVKM come from the germline V gene. CDR3: CASSLLRLTNTGELFF. The CDR3 nucleotides are TGTGCCAGCAGTTTATTAAGACTCACGAACACCGGGGAGCTGTTTTTT. Filled out from reference TRBV28 and TRBJ2-2, the complete variable domain reads DVKVTQSSRYLVKRTGEKVFLECVQDMDHENMFWYRQDPGLGLRLIYFSYDVKMKEKGDIPEGYSVSREKKERFSLILESASTNQTSMYLCASSLLRLTNTGELFFGEGSRLTVL.

The chain recombines TRBV28 with TRBJ2-7; the D is unclear. V dropped 6 bases and J dropped 2 bases, with 11 bases sitting between them. The CDR3 length is 13 residues. CDR1 MDHEN and CDR2 SYDVKM come from the germline V gene. This CDR3 reads CASRDLGTYEQYF. The CDR3 DNA reads TGTGCCAGCAGGGACCTAGGGACCTACGAGCAGTACTTC.

On this clone: Different DNA sequences within this sample yield the same CDR3. The chain uses TRBV5-1 and TRBJ2-5; D is uncertain. Gene TRBJ2-7 matches the end of the DNA better, so the J call may be wrong. The CDR3 spans 11 residues. Germline assignment: CDR1 SGHRS and CDR2 YFSETQ. The CDR3 sequence is CASSLGYEQYF. DNA for the CDR3: TGCGCCAGCAGCTTGGGCTACGAGCAGTACTTC.